This T cell receptor beta chain comes out of a study of blood T cell repertoires in COVID-19. Study summary: Specimens from acute and convalescent COVID-19 originated in the United States, Italy and Spain.

Libraries were prepared by immunoSEQ multiplex PCR; TCRdb keeps only in-frame clonotypes and omits some of them. The table includes 150,000 to 200,000 clones, approximately 85% detected once. Per germline, CDR1 MNHEY and CDR2 SVGAGI. Between the trimmed V and J ends, which lost 5 bases and 9 bases, there was a span of 20 bases. The CDR3 is 15 residues long. The chain carries TRBV6-5 and TRBJ2-1; weak D call: TRBD2 (7 bases). This receptor was taken from an elderly woman with acute or convalescent COVID-19. The sample taken for sequencing was peripheral blood. CDR3 loop: CASSQRGAGALEQFF. In DNA form, the CDR3 reads TGTGCCAGCAGTCAACGGGGGGCGGGAGCTCTTGAGCAGTTCTTC.